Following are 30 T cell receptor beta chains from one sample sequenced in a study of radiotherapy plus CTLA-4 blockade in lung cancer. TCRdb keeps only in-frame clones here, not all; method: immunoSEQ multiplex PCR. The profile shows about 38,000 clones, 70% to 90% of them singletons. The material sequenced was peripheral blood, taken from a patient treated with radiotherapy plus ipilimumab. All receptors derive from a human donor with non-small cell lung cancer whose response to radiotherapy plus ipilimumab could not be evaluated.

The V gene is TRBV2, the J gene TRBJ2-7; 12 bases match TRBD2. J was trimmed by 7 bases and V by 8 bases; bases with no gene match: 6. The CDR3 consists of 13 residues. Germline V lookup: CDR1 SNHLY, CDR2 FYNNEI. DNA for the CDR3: TGTGCCAGCTCGACTAGCGGGGGCCTGGAGCAGTACTTC. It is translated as CASSTSGGLEQYF.

The CDR3 sequence is CASSPLRDGGLRNTIYF. CDR3 in DNA: TGCGCCAGCAGCCCCCTCCGGGACGGGGGGCTTAGAAACACCATATATTTT. The chain recombines TRBV4-1 with TRBJ1-3, with a possible D match to TRBD1 (6 bases). The CDR3 contains 17 residues. V dropped 4 bases and J dropped 5 bases, with 21 bases sitting between them. CDR1 and CDR2 (germline): MGHRA, YSYEKL.

Written as DNA, the CDR3 is TGTGCCAGCAGTGACACCCGGGACAGGGATGAAAAACTGTTTTTT. Residues: CASSDTRDRDEKLFF. V is TRBV6-4 and J is TRBJ1-4; 9 nucleotides line up with TRBD1. Per germline, CDR1 MRHNA and CDR2 SNTAGT. V lost 2 bases, J lost 6 bases, and 4 bases stayed unmatched. The CDR3 extends over 15 amino acids.

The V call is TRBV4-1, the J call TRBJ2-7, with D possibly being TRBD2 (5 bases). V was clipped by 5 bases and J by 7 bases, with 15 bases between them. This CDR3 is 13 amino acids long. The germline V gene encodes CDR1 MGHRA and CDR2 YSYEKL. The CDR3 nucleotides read TGCGCCAGCAGCTCCCACGAGGGTCGAGAGCAGTACTTC. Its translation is CASSSHEGREQYF.

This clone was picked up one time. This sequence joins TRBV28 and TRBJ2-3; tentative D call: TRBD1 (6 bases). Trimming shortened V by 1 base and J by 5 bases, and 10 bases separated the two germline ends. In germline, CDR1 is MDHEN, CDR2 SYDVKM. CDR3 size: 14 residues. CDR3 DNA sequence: TGTGCCAGCAGTTTATTCAGGGGCCGAGATACGCAGTATTTT. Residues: CASSLFRGRDTQYF. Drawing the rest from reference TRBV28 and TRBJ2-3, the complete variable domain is DVKVTQSSRYLVKRTGEKVFLECVQDMDHENMFWYRQDPGLGLRLIYFSYDVKMKEKGDIPEGYSVSREKKERFSLILESASTNQTSMYLCASSLFRGRDTQYFGPGTRLTVL.

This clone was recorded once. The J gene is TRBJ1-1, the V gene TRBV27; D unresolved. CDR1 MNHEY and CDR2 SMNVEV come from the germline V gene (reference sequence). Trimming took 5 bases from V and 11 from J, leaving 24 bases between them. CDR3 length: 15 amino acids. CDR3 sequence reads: CASSTDQLFWRRAFF. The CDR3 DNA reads TGTGCCAGCAGTACAGATCAGCTATTTTGGAGGAGGGCTTTCTTT.

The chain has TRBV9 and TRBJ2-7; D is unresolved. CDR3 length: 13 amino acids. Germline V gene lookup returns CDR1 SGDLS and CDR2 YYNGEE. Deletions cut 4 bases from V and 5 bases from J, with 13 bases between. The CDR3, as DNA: TGTGCCAGCAGCTCCCGACTGAACAACGAGCAGTACTTC. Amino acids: CASSSRLNNEQYF.

The CDR3 here is CASSYRTAYEQYF. CDR3 DNA sequence: TGTGCCAGCAGTTACCGGACAGCTTACGAGCAGTACTTC. The genes are TRBV6-5 and TRBJ2-7, with D possibly matching TRBD1 (6 bases). This CDR3 has 13 residues. Germline CDR1 MNHEY, CDR2 SVGAGI. The ends were cut back, 2 bases at V and 4 bases at J, with 9 bases in the middle.

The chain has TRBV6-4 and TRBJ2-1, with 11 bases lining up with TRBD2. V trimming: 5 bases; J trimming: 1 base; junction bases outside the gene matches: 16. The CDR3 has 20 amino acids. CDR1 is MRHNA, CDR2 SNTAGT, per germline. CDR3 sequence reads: CASSRTPGTSGEGSYNEQFF. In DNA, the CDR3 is TGTGCCAGCAGTCGGACGCCAGGGACTAGCGGAGAGGGTTCCTACAATGAGCAGTTCTTC.

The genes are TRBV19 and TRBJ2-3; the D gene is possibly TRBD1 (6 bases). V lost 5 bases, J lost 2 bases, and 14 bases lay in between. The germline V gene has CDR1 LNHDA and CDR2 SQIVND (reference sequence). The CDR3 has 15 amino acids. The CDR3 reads CASSPRGGITDTQYF. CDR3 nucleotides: TGTGCCAGTAGTCCCAGGGGTGGGATCACAGATACGCAGTATTTT.

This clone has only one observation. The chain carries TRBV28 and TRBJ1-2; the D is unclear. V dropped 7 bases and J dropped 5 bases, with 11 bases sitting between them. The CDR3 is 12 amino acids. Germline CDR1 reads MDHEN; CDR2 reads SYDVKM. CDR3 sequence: CASTMAEYGYTF. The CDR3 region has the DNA TGTGCCAGCACCATGGCGGAGTATGGCTACACCTTC.

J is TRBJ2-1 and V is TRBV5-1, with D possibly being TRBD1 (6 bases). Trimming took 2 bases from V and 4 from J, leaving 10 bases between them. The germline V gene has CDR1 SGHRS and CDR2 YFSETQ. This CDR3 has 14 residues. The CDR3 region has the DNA TGCGCCAGCAGCTTTCTGGGGGCATACAATGAGCAGTTCTTC. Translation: CASSFLGAYNEQFF. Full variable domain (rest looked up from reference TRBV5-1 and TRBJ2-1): KAGVTQTPRYLIKTRGQQVTLSCSPISGHRSVSWYQQTPGQGLQFLFEYFSETQRNKGNFPGRFSGRQFSNSRSEMNVSTLELGDSALYLCASSFLGAYNEQFFGPGTRLTVL.

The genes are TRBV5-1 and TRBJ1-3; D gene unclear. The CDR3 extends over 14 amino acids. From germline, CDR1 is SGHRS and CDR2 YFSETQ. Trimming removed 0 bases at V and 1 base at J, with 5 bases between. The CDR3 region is CASSLVSSGNTIYF. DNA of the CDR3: TGCGCCAGCAGCTTGGTATCGTCTGGAAACACCATATATTTT. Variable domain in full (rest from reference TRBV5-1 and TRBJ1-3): KAGVTQTPRYLIKTRGQQVTLSCSPISGHRSVSWYQQTPGQGLQFLFEYFSETQRNKGNFPGRFSGRQFSNSRSEMNVSTLELGDSALYLCASSLVSSGNTIYFGEGSWLTVV.

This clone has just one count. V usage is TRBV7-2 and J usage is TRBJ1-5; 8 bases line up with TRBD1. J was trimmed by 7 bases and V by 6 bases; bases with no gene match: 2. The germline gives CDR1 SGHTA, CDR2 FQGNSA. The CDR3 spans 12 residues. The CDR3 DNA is TGTGCCAGCAGGGACAGGGCACAGCCCCAGCATTTT. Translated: CASRDRAQPQHF.

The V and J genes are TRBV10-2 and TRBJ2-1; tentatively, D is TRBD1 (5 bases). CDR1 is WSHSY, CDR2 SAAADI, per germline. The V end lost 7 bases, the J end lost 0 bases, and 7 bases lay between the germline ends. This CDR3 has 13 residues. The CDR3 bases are TGCGCCAGCAAAGACAGCTCCTACAATGAGCAGTTCTTC. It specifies CASKDSSYNEQFF.

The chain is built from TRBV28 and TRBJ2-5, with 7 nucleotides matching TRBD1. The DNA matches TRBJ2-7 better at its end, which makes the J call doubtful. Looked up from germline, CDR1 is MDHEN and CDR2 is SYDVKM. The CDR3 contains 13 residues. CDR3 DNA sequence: TGTGCCAGCGGTCCGGGACAGACCTACGAGCAGTACTTC. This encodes CASGPGQTYEQYF.

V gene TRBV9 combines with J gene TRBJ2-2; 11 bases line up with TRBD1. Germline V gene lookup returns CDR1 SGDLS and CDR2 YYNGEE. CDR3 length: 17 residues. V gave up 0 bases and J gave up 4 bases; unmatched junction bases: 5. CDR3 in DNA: TGTGCCAGCAGCGTAGCGGGACAGGGGGTTGGCACCGGGGAGCTGTTTTTT. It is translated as CASSVAGQGVGTGELFF. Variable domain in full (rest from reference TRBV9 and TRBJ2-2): DSGVTQTPKHLITATGQRVTLRCSPRSGDLSVYWYQQSLDQGLQFLIQYYNGEERAKGNILERFSAQQFPDLHSELNLSSLELGDSALYFCASSVAGQGVGTGELFFGEGSRLTVL.

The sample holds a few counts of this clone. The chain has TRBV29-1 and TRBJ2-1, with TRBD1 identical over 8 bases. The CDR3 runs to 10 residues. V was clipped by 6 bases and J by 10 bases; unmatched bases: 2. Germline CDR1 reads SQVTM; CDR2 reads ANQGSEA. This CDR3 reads CSVRDREQFF. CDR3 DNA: TGCAGCGTCCGGGACAGGGAGCAGTTCTTC.

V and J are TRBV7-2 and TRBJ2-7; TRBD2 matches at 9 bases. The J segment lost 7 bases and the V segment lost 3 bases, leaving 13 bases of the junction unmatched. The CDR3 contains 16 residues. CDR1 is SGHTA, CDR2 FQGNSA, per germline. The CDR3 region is CASSFSIGGGAGEQYF. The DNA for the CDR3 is TGTGCCAGCAGCTTCTCTATCGGCGGGGGGGCGGGGGAGCAGTACTTC.

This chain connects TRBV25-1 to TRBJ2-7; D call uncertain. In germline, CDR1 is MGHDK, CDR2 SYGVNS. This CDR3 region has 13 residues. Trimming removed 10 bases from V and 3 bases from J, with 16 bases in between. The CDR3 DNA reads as TGTGCCACCGTCAGAATGTTCGTCTACGAGCAGTACTTC. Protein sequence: CATVRMFVYEQYF.

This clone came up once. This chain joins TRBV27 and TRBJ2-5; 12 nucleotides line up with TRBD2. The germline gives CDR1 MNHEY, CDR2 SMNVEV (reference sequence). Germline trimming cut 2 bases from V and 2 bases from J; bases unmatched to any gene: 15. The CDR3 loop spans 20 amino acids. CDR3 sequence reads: CASSLPSPSGGALGQETQYF. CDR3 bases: TGTGCCAGCAGTTTACCCTCCCCTAGCGGGGGGGCCCTGGGGCAAGAGACCCAGTACTTC.

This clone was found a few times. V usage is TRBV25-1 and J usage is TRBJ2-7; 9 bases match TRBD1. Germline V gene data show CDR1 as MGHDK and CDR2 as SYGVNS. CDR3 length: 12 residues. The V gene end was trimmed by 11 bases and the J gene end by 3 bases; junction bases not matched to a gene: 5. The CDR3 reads CAVTTGGYEQYF. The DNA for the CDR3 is TGTGCCGTTACGACAGGGGGCTACGAGCAGTACTTC.

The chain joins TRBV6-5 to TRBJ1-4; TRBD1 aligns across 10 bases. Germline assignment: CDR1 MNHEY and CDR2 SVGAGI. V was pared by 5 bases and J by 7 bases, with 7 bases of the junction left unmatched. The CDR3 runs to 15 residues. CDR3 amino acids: CASSPLDRGREKLFF. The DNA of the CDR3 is TGTGCCAGCAGTCCCCTAGACAGGGGGCGTGAAAAACTGTTTTTT.

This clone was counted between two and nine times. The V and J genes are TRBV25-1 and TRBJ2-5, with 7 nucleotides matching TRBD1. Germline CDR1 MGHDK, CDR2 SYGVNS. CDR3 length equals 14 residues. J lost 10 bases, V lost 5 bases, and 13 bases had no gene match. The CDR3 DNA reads TGTGCCAGCAGTAAGGACAGGTCTTGGGGTTACCAGTACTTC. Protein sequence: CASSKDRSWGYQYF.

CDR3 protein: CASSALKVPNTEAFF. CDR3 DNA: TGTGCCAGCAGCGCCCTAAAAGTACCGAACACTGAAGCTTTCTTT. The chain uses TRBV5-6 and TRBJ1-1; D is uncertain. V gave up 4 bases and J gave up 1 base, with 14 bases separating them. Looked up from germline, CDR1 is SGHDT and CDR2 is YYEEEE. The CDR3 loop spans 15 amino acids. Variable domain in full (rest from reference TRBV5-6 and TRBJ1-1): DAGVTQSPTHLIKTRGQQVTLRCSPKSGHDTVSWYQQALGQGPQFIFQYYEEEERQRGNFPDRFSGHQFPNYSSELNVNALLLGDSALYLCASSALKVPNTEAFFGQGTRLTVV.

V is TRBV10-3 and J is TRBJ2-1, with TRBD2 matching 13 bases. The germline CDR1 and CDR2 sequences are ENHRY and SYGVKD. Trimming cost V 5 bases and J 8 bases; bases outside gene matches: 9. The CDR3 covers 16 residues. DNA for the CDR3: TGTGCCATCAGTACAGGACTAGCGGGAGTAGTCCATGAGCAGTTCTTC. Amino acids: CAISTGLAGVVHEQFF.

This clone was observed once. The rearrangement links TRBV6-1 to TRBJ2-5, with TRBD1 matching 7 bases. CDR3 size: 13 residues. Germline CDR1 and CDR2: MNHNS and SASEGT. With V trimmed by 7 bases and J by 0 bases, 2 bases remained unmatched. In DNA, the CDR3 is TGTGCCAGCAAACAGGGGTACCAAGAGACCCAGTACTTC. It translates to CASKQGYQETQYF.

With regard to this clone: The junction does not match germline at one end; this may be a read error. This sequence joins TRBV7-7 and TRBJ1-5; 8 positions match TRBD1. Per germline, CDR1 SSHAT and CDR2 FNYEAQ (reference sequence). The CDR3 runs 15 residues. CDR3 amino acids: CASSGDRPCNQPQHF. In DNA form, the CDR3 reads TGTGCTAGCAGCGGGGACAGGCCGTGCAATCAGCCCCAGCATTTT.

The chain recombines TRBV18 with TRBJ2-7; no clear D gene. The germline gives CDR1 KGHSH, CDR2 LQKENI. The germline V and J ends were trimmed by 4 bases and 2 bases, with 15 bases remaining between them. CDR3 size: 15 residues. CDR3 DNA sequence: TGTGCCAGCTCACTCTCCGACACTCCGACCTACGAGCAGTACTTC. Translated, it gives CASSLSDTPTYEQYF. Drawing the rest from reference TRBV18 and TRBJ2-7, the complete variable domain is NAGVMQNPRHLVRRRGQEARLRCSPMKGHSHVYWYRQLPEEGLKFMVYLQKENIIDESGMPKERFSAEFPKEGPSILRIQQVVRGDSAAYFCASSLSDTPTYEQYFGPGTRLTVT.

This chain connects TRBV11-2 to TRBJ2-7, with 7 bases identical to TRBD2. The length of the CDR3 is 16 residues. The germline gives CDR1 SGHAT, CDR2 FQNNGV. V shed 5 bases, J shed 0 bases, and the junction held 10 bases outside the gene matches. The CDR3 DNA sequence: TGTGCCAGCAGCCAAGTGGGGGGGTTGAGCTCCTACGAGCAGTACTTC. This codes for CASSQVGGLSSYEQYF.